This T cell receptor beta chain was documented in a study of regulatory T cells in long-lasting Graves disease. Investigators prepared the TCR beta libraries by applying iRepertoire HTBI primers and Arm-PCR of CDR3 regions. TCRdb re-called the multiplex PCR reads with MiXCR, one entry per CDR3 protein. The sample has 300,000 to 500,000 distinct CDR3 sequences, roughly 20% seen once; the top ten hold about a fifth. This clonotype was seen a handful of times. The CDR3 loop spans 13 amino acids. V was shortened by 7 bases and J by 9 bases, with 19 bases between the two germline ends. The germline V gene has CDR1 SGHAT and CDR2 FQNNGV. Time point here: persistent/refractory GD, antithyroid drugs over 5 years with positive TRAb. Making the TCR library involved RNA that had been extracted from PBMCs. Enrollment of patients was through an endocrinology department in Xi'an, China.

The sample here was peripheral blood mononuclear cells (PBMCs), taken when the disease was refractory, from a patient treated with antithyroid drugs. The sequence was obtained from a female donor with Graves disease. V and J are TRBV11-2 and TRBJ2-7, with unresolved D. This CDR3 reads CASNDPPWFVQYF. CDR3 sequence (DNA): TGTGCCAGCAATGACCCCCCTTGGTTCGTGCAGTACTTC. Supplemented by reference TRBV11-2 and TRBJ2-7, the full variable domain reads EAGVAQSPRYKIIEKRQSVAFWCNPISGHATLYWYQQILGQGPKLLIQFQNNGVVDDSQLPKDRFSAERLKGVDSTLKIQPAKLEDSAVYLCASNDPPWFVQYFGPGTRLTVT.